The rows below give T cell receptor beta chains drawn from one sample of a study of blood T cell repertoires in COVID-19. Method: immunoSEQ multiplex PCR; TCRdb's copy keeps in-frame clones and lacks some. The sample lists around 250,000 clones, around four fifths seen once, with roughly 5% in the top ten. Material: peripheral blood. These receptors were obtained from an elderly man with acute or convalescent COVID-19. Both conserved end residues are part of each CDR3. D genes are given only for firm matches. Clone size is shown for a subset of rows, as once, few, many or a class of expanded clone.

>-|TRBV11-2|TRBJ2-7|TRBD1
CASSSILIGQGGDEQYF
TGTGCCAGCAGCTCAATATTAATCGGACAGGGTGGCGACGAGCAGTACTTC
>-|TRBV29-1|TRBJ2-1|TRBD2
CSGTWGGEGNEQFF
TGCAGCGGTACCTGGGGTGGGGAGGGCAATGAGCAGTTCTTC
>-|TRBV7-2|TRBJ2-7|-
CASSSSRTTYEQYF
TGTGCCAGCAGCTCATCACGCACTACCTACGAGCAGTACTTC
>-|TRBV18|TRBJ1-2|TRBD1
CASSLGQGAGGYTF
TGTGCCAGCTCACTGGGACAGGGAGCGGGAGGCTACACCTTC
>-|TRBV28|TRBJ2-2|TRBD1
CASSSGTVTGELFF
TGTGCCAGCAGTTCCGGGACAGTCACCGGGGAGCTGTTTTTT
>-|TRBV6-5|TRBJ2-3|TRBD1
CASRGGTGGDTQYF
TGTGCCAGCAGGGGCGGGACAGGGGGGGATACGCAGTATTTT
>-|TRBV28|TRBJ1-2|-
CASSSGLQGYTF
TGTGCCAGCAGTTCCGGACTCCAAGGCTACACCTTC
>once|TRBV19|TRBJ2-1|-
CASRPDSSYNEQFF
TGTGCCAGTAGGCCGGACAGCTCCTACAATGAGCAGTTCTTC
>-|TRBV10-3|TRBJ1-1|-
CAISESGQGNTEAFF
TGTGCCATCAGTGAGTCGGGGCAGGGGAACACTGAAGCTTTCTTT
>-|TRBV2|TRBJ1-2|-
CASLPAGAGYGYTF
TGTGCCAGCCTGCCTGCGGGGGCTGGGTATGGCTACACCTTC
>-|TRBV20-1|TRBJ2-5|-
CSARGETQYF
TGCAGTGCCCGGGGGGAGACCCAGTACTTC
>-|TRBV12-3/TRBV12-4|TRBJ2-1|-
CASRGTSHNEQFF
TGTGCCAGCAGGGGGACATCCCACAATGAGCAGTTCTTC
>-|TRBV7-3|TRBJ2-1|-
CASSPSSFGVHEQFF
TGTGCCAGCAGCCCATCGTCCTTCGGGGTCCATGAGCAGTTCTTC
>-|TRBV28|TRBJ1-2|TRBD1
CASRSGTGSYGYTF
TGTGCCAGCAGATCCGGGACAGGGAGCTATGGCTACACCTTC
>-|TRBV2|TRBJ2-5|TRBD2
CASSGASGGKETQYF
TGTGCCAGCAGTGGGGCTAGCGGGGGGAAAGAGACCCAGTACTTC
>-|TRBV24-1|TRBJ2-2|TRBD1
CATSDSRGPGELFF
TGTGCCACCAGTGATTCGAGGGGGCCCGGGGAGCTGTTTTTT
>-|TRBV6-5|TRBJ1-1|TRBD1
CASSPSDRATEAFF
TGTGCCAGCAGTCCATCCGACAGGGCGACTGAAGCTTTCTTT
>-|TRBV19|TRBJ1-6|-
CASSIRSGSPLHF
TGTGCCAGTAGTATAAGATCCGGTTCACCCCTCCACTTT
>few|TRBV6-4|TRBJ2-1|-
CASSTFGTSPYNEQFF
TGTGCCAGCAGCACCTTCGGGACATCTCCCTACAATGAGCAGTTCTTC
>few|TRBV6-5|TRBJ2-3|TRBD1
CATLGQGAASDTQYF
TGTGCCACCCTAGGACAGGGGGCGGCCTCAGATACGCAGTATTTT
>-|TRBV10-3|TRBJ1-2|-
CAISEDRTDLNYGYTF
TGTGCCATCAGTGAGGATCGGACAGATCTTAACTATGGCTACACCTTC
>-|TRBV2|TRBJ2-1|TRBD2
CASRYIAGGGNEQFF
TGTGCCAGCAGGTATATAGCGGGAGGAGGGAATGAGCAGTTCTTC
>few|TRBV18|TRBJ2-1|TRBD2
CASSPRGALNNEQFF
TGTGCCAGCTCACCGCGGGGGGCCCTGAACAATGAGCAGTTCTTC
>-|TRBV3-1/TRBV3-2|TRBJ2-6|TRBD1
CASSQEFLLRDRTSGANVLTF
TGTGCCAGCAGCCAAGAATTCCTCCTCCGGGACAGGACCTCTGGGGCCAACGTCCTGACTTTC
>once|TRBV27|TRBJ1-6|TRBD1
CASSPGTGSSYNSPLHF
TGTGCCAGCAGTCCCGGGACAGGGAGCTCCTATAATTCACCCCTCCACTTT
>few|TRBV28|TRBJ2-3|TRBD1
CASSPTGGGDTQYF
TGTGCCAGCAGCCCCACAGGGGGCGGAGATACGCAGTATTTT
>-|TRBV18|TRBJ1-5|-
CASSADRRNQPQHF
TGTGCCAGCTCAGCCGACAGGCGGAATCAGCCCCAGCATTTT
>-|TRBV6-5|TRBJ2-4|-
CASRSGVLAKNIQYF
TGTGCCAGCAGGTCGGGGGTTCTGGCCAAAAACATTCAGTACTTC
>-|TRBV7-9|TRBJ2-1|-
CASSFSGSGPLNEQFF
TGTGCCAGCAGCTTCTCGGGTAGCGGCCCCCTCAATGAGCAGTTCTTC
>-|TRBV12-3/TRBV12-4|TRBJ1-2|TRBD1
CASSGTEYGYTF
TGTGCCAGCAGCGGGACAGAATATGGCTACACCTTC
>-|TRBV19|TRBJ2-1|TRBD2
CASRLSGRAGMGEQFF
TGTGCCAGTAGGCTGAGCGGGAGGGCTGGAATGGGTGAGCAGTTCTTC
>-|TRBV5-1|TRBJ2-3|TRBD2
CASRPTAGPTDTQYF
TGCGCCAGCAGACCGACAGCGGGGCCCACAGATACGCAGTATTTT
>-|TRBV3-1/TRBV3-2|TRBJ2-3|TRBD1
CASSQKGTGGTDTQYF
TGTGCCAGCAGTCAAAAGGGGACAGGGGGCACAGATACGCAGTATTTT
>-|TRBV12-5|TRBJ2-1|TRBD1
CASGPDRDEQFF
TGTGCTAGTGGTCCCGACAGGGACGAGCAGTTCTTC
>-|TRBV5-1|TRBJ2-7|-
CASNPGTSYEQYF
TGCGCCAGCAATCCAGGAACTTCCTACGAGCAGTACTTC
>-|TRBV6-1|TRBJ1-1|-
CASSERGTEAFF
TGTGCCAGCAGTGAAAGGGGTACTGAAGCTTTCTTT
>-|TRBV6-1|TRBJ2-2|TRBD1
CASSEIGVGTGQYGRELFF
TGTGCCAGCAGTGAAATCGGGGTGGGGACAGGGCAATATGGCAGGGAGCTGTTTTTT
>-|TRBV4-1|TRBJ2-1|TRBD2
CASSQGGDGRPRSEQFF
TGCGCCAGCAGCCAAGGGGGAGACGGGAGGCCTCGGAGTGAGCAGTTCTTC
>-|TRBV5-1|TRBJ1-1|TRBD1
CASSGRQGMNTEAFF
TGCGCCAGCAGCGGAAGACAGGGGATGAACACTGAAGCTTTCTTT
>-|TRBV7-9|TRBJ1-2|TRBD1
CASSATGVFYGYTF
TGTGCCAGCAGCGCGACAGGGGTTTTTTATGGCTACACCTTC
>-|TRBV19|TRBJ2-6|-
CASRSSGANVLTF
TGTGCCAGTAGGAGCTCTGGGGCCAACGTCCTGACTTTC
>-|TRBV19|TRBJ2-2|-
CASSIMSGNTGELFF
TGTGCCAGTAGTATTATGTCAGGGAACACCGGGGAGCTGTTTTTT
>-|TRBV7-2|TRBJ2-3|-
CASSLGGRADTQYF
TGTGCCAGCAGCTTAGGCGGTCGAGCAGATACGCAGTATTTT
>once|TRBV2|TRBJ1-5|-
CASSVRGSDQPQHF
TGTGCCAGCAGTGTCAGAGGTTCTGATCAGCCCCAGCATTTT
>-|TRBV6-5|TRBJ2-3|-
CASTVGTDTQYF
TGTGCCAGCACGGTGGGCACAGATACGCAGTATTTT
>-|TRBV19|TRBJ2-2|TRBD2
CASRPSGAPNTGELFF
TGTGCCAGTAGACCTAGCGGGGCCCCCAACACCGGGGAGCTGTTTTTT
>-|TRBV28|TRBJ2-2|TRBD2
CASSRGGTGELFF
TGTGCCAGCAGTAGGGGAGGGACCGGGGAGCTGTTTTTT
>-|TRBV20-1|TRBJ2-3|TRBD2
CSASVASGGSTDTQYF
TGCAGTGCTAGTGTAGCTAGCGGGGGGAGCACAGATACGCAGTATTTT
>-|TRBV29-1|TRBJ2-1|TRBD1
CSVGQGHLAYNEQFF
TGCAGCGTCGGACAGGGCCACCTCGCCTACAATGAGCAGTTCTTC
>-|TRBV27|TRBJ1-4|-
CASSLVDREKLFF
TGTGCCAGCAGTTTGGTGGACAGAGAAAAACTGTTTTTT
>-|TRBV2|TRBJ2-1|-
CASSYLRDTYNEQFF
TGTGCCAGCAGTTACCTAAGGGACACCTACAATGAGCAGTTCTTC
>-|TRBV4-2|TRBJ2-7|-
CASSQVVLQGSSYEQYF
TGTGCCAGCAGCCAAGTAGTCCTTCAGGGTTCTTCCTACGAGCAGTACTTC